This T cell receptor beta chain was obtained from a study of blood T cell repertoires in COVID-19. Researchers sorted participants into cohorts using their self-reported clinical history. Libraries were prepared by immunoSEQ multiplex PCR; TCRdb keeps only in-frame clonotypes and omits some of them. The sample contains 250,000 to 300,000 clones, around 90% of which appear only once. The source is a woman aged 40 to 50 who had recovered from COVID-19. The sequencing sample was made of PBMCs or T cells enriched from blood (not recorded which).

CDR3 sequence: CASSGEGATNEKLFF. The CDR3 DNA reads TGTGCCAGCAGCGGAGAGGGAGCAACTAATGAAAAACTGTTTTTT. This chain connects TRBV7-8 to TRBJ1-4; D not certain. The CDR3 is made up of 15 amino acids. Germline values: CDR1 SGHVS, CDR2 FQNEAQ. Trimming shortened V by 5 bases and J by 0 bases, and 10 bases separated the two germline ends.